This TCR beta chain originates from a study of blood T cell repertoires in COVID-19 (dated by TCRdb to 2019 to 2021). Regarding the complete study: Samples from collaborators originated in the United States, Italy and Spain and spanned both the acute and convalescent phases of COVID-19. Sample metadata almost always included a de-identified subject ID, COVID-19 status, age in years and sex. Deeply sampled blood TCRbeta repertoires from subjects exposed to, actively infected with, or recovered from COVID-19 were included in the dataset. The repertoires were released in a freely available public database intended as a resource for research on the immune response to SARS-CoV-2. Samples came from the ongoing ImmuneRACE study (first 160 participants) plus 1,254 subjects from 6 global collaborators. The prospective study material was composed of cDNA or gDNA derived from T cells, B-cell-depleted T cells, or PBMCs. HLA class I and class II types, where available, came from metadata supplied by the sample provider rather than from assay-based typing. On the study overall, not on this receptor specifically: The amount of clinical and demographic metadata varied by source and participant and was provided uncurated.

Details on this clone: Its antigen is not yet known. No per-base quality is available; no much larger clone lies one base away.

The collaborating institutions used their own protocols to collect whole blood in K2EDTA tubes. For TCRbeta analysis, collaborator samples were shipped as frozen whole blood, as isolated PBMCs, or as DNA extracted from either sample type. Including cysteine and phenylalanine, the CDR3 has 14 amino acids. This entry keeps only the CDR3 DNA: 42 bases, framed from base 1. TCRbeta CDR3 regions were amplified from genomic DNA by means of the immunoSEQ Assay, a bias-controlled multiplex PCR. Per the original workflow: The number of nucleated cells in each sample was estimated from the amplification of reference gene primers within the assay. Sequence reads were collapsed and filtered to measure the absolute abundance of every unique TCRbeta CDR3 rearrangement. For each sample, productive Simpson clonality was calculated as the square root of Simpson's diversity index over productive rearrangements. Entries here come from immuneACCESS through TCRdb and include only in-frame sequences with V and J called. Some clones fail to appear in such tables; in the studies checked, an unresolved V gene covers under half of the shortfall, and the cause of the remainder is unknown. V and J calls and clone size follow that table, whereas D and trimming were derived from the DNA. This sample lists roughly 670,000 clones; about 87% were detected once. Around 0.3% of the sample goes to the ten largest clones.

The source material was peripheral blood. The source of this sequence is a woman under 30 with acute or convalescent COVID-19. The V gene is TRBV21-1 and the J gene is TRBJ1-6; the DNA was not compared with TRBD1, the D call given in the table. TRBV21-1 is a known pseudogene. The CDR3 here reads CARQGSEDNSPLHF. The DNA sequence is as follows: TGTGCCAGGCAGGGCAGCGAGGATAATTCACCCCTCCACTTT.